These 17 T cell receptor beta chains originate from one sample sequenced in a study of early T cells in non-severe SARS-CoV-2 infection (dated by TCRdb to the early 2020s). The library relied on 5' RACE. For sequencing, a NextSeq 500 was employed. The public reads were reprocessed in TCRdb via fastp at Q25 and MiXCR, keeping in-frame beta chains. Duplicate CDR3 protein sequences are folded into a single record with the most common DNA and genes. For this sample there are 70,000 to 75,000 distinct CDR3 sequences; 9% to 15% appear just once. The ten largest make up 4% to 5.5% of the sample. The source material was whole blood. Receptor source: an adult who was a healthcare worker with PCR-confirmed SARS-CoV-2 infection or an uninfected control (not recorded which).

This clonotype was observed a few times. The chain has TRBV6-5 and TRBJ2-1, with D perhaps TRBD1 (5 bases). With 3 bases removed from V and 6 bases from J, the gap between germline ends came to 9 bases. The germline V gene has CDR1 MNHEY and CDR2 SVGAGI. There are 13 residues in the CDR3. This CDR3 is CASSYVRGNEQFF. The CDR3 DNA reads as TGTGCCAGCAGTTATGTTAGGGGCAATGAGCAGTTCTTC.

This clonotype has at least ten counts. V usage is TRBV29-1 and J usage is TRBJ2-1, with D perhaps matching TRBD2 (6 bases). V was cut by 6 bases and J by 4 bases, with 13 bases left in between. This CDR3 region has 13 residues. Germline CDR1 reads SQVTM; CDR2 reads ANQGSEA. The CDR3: CSVRRAQYNEQFF. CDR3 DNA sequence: TGCAGCGTGCGGAGGGCCCAGTACAATGAGCAGTTCTTC.

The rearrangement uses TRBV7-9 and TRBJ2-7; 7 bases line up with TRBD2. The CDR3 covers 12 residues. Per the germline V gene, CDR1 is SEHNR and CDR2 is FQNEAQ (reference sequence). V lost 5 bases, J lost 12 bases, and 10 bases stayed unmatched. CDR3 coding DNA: TGTGCCAGCAGCCGTCAGACTAGCCCGCTGTACTTC. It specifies CASSRQTSPLYF.

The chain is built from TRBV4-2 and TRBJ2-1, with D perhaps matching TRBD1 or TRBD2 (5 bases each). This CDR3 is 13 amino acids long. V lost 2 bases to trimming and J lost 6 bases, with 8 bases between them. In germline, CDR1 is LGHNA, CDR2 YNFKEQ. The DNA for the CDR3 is TGTGCCAGCAGCCAACGGGGACCCAATGAGCAGTTCTTC. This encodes CASSQRGPNEQFF.

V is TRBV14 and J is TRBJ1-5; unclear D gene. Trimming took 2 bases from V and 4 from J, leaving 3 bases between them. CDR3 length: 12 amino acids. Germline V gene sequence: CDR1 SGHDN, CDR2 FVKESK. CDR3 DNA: TGTGCCAGCAGCCAAAAGAATCAGCCCCAGCATTTT. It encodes CASSQKNQPQHF.

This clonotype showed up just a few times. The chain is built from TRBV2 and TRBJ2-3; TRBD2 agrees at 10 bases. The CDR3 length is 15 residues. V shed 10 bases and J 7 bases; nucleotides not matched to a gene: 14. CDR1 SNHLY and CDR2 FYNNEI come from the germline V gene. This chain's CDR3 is CATEIAGGLVNTQYF. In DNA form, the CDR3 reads TGTGCCACCGAGATAGCGGGGGGCCTCGTAAATACGCAGTATTTT.

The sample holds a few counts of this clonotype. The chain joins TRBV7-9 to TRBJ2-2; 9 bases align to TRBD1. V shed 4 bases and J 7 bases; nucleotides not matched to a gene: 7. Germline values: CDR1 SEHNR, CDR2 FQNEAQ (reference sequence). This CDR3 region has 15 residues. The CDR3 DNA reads TGTGCCAGCAGCTCGGGACAGGGCCTCAGCGGGGAGCTGTTTTTT. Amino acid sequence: CASSSGQGLSGELFF.

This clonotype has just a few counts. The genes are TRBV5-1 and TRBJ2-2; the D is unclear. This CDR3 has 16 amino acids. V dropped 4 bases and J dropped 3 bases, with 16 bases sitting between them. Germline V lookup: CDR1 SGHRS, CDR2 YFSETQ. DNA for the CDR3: TGCGCCAGCAGCATCTCGACGGCCCCGTACACCGGGGAGCTGTTTTTT. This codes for CASSISTAPYTGELFF.

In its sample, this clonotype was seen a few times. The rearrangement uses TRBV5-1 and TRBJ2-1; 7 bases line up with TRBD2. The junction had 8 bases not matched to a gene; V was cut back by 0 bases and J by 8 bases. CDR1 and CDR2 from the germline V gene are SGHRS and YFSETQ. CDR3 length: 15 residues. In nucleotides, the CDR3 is TGCGCCAGCAGCTTGGTGCGGGGGTGGGAGGATGAGCAGTTCTTC. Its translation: CASSLVRGWEDEQFF.

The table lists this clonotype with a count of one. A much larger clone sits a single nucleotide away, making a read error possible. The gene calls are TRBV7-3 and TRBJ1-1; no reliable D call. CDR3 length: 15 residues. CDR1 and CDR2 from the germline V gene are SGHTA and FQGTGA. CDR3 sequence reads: CARSLNRNKNTEAFF. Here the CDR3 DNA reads TGTGCCAGAAGCTTAAATAGGAACAAGAACACTGAAGCTTTCTTT.

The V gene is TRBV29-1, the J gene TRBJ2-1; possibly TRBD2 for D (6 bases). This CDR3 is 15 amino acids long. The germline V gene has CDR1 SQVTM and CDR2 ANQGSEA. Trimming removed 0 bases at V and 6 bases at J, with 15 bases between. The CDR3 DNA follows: TGCAGCGTTGAAGATGGGGGGTCCCCCCTCAATGAGCAGTTCTTC. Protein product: CSVEDGGSPLNEQFF.

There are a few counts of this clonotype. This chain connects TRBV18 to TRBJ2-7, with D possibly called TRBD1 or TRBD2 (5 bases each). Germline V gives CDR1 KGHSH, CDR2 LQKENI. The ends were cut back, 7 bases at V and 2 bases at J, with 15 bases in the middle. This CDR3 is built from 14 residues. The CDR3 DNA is TGTGCCAGCTTTGCCGGGACGACCGCCTACGAGCAGTACTTC. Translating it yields CASFAGTTAYEQYF. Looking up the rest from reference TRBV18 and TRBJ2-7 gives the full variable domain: NAGVMQNPRHLVRRRGQEARLRCSPMKGHSHVYWYRQLPEEGLKFMVYLQKENIIDESGMPKERFSAEFPKEGPSILRIQQVVRGDSAAYFCASFAGTTAYEQYFGPGTRLTVT.

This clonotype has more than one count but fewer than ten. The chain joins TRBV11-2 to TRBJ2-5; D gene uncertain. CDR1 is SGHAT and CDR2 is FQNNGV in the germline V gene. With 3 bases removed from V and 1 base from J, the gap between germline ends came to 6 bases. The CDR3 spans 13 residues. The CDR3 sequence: CASSFGAQETQYF. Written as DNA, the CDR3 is TGTGCCAGCAGCTTCGGAGCCCAAGAGACCCAGTACTTC.

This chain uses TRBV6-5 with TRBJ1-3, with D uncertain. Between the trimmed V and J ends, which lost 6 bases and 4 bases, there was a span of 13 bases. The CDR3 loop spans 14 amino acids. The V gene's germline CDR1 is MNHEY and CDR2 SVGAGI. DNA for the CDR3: TGTGCCAGCAGCCGTCGGACGGACGGAAACACCATATATTTT. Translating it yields CASSRRTDGNTIYF.

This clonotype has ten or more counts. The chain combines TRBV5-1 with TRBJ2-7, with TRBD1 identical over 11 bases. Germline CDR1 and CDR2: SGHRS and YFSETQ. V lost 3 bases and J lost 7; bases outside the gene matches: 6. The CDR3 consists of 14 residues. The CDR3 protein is CASSSGTGGSEQYF. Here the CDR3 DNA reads TGCGCCAGCAGCTCCGGGACAGGGGGTTCGGAGCAGTACTTC.

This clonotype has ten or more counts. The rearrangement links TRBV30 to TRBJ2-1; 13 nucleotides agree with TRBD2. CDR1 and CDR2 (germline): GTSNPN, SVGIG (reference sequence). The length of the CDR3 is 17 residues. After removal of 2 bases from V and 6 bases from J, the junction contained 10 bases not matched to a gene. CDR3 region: CAWSKPGLAGSSNEQFF. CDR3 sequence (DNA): TGTGCCTGGAGTAAACCGGGACTAGCGGGGAGCTCCAATGAGCAGTTCTTC.

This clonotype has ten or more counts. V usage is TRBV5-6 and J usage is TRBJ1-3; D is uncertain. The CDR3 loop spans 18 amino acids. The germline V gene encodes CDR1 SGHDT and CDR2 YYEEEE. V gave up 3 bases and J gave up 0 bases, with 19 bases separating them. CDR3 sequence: CASSSIRTGQSSGNTIYF. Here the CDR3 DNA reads TGTGCCAGCAGCTCCATCCGGACCGGCCAAAGCTCTGGAAACACCATATATTTT.